The 30 T cell receptor beta chains in this list originate from one sample, sequenced in a study of CD8 T cells in Susac syndrome. After extraction with the RNeasy kit, about 0.45 to 1 ug of the RNA was reverse transcribed using random hexamers. TCRdb re-derived calls from the immunoSEQ multiplex PCR reads in MiXCR, one entry per CDR3 protein. The repertoire holds about 120,000 distinct CDR3 sequences, with around 94% as singletons. Sequenced sample: CD8+ T cells from PBMCs. Receptors were obtained from a human donor with Susac syndrome.

This clonotype is a singleton in its sample. The J gene is TRBJ1-1, the V gene TRBV7-9, with D maybe TRBD1 (5 bases). This CDR3 is built from 15 residues. The germline CDR1 and CDR2 sequences are SEHNR and FQNEAQ (reference sequence). Deletions cut 1 base from V and 7 bases from J, with 16 bases between. Here the CDR3 reads CASSLEVGPRLEAFF. The CDR3 DNA reads TGTGCCAGCAGCTTAGAGGTGGGGCCGCGCCTTGAAGCTTTCTTT. The variable domain in full, with the rest retrieved from reference TRBV7-9 and TRBJ1-1, is DTGVSQNPRHKITKRGQNVTFRCDPISEHNRLYWYRQTLGQGPEFLTYFQNEAQLEKSRLLSDRFSAERPKGSFSTLEIQRTEQGDSAMYLCASSLEVGPRLEAFFGQGTRLTVV.

The chain uses TRBV12-3 or TRBV12-4 and TRBJ2-2; D may correspond to TRBD1 or TRBD2 (5 bases each). The CDR3 has 13 residues. Trimming pared 8 bases from V and 0 bases from J, leaving 7 bases between. The CDR3 region is CASWGSNTGELFF. The CDR3 region has the DNA TGTGCCAGCTGGGGGTCGAACACCGGGGAGCTGTTTTTT.

The chain has TRBV2 and TRBJ2-7, with D perhaps TRBD1 or TRBD2 (5 bases each). Germline assignment: CDR1 SNHLY and CDR2 FYNNEI. CDR3 length: 12 residues. With 6 bases removed from V and 9 bases from J, the gap between germline ends came to 15 bases. CDR3 amino acids: CASRLGTPWQYF. For the CDR3, the DNA is TGTGCCAGCAGGTTGGGGACCCCTTGGCAGTACTTC.

The chain joins TRBV25-1 to TRBJ1-2; 7 bases are a match to TRBD1. V was pared by 6 bases and J by 4 bases, with 8 bases of the junction left unmatched. The CDR3 length is 14 residues. Germline V lookup: CDR1 MGHDK, CDR2 SYGVNS. The CDR3 sequence is CASSWEGAGYGYTF. CDR3 coding DNA: TGTGCCAGCAGCTGGGAGGGGGCAGGCTATGGCTACACCTTC.

This chain uses TRBV10-3 with TRBJ2-5; D is perhaps TRBD1 (6 bases). The CDR3 is 17 amino acids. CDR1 is ENHRY, CDR2 SYGVKD, per germline. Trimming cost V 0 bases and J 2 bases, with 16 bases left between them. For the CDR3, the DNA is TGTGCCATCAGTGAGTCTCCCTTGTGGGGGCGACAAGAGACCCAGTACTTC. Encoded protein: CAISESPLWGRQETQYF.

In DNA form, the CDR3 reads TGTGCCAGCAGTTCCGGGACAGGGGGCACCGGGGAGCTGTTTTTT. Protein: CASSSGTGGTGELFF. The chain has TRBV12-3 or TRBV12-4 and TRBJ2-2, with 11 bases aligning to TRBD1. This CDR3 is 15 amino acids long. Trimming cost V 4 bases and J 4 bases; bases outside gene matches: 2.

This clonotype was seen just once. The gene calls are TRBV27 and TRBJ2-7; D call uncertain. The CDR3 is 14 amino acids. Looked up from germline, CDR1 is MNHEY and CDR2 is SMNVEV (reference sequence). The V gene lost 6 bases and the J gene lost 0 bases, with 12 bases spanning the gap. CDR3 residues: CASSPGVASYEQYF. CDR3 sequence (DNA): TGTGCCAGCAGCCCAGGCGTTGCCTCCTACGAGCAGTACTTC.

V is TRBV29-1 and J is TRBJ2-1; the match to TRBD2 covers 16 bases. Germline V gene data show CDR1 as SQVTM and CDR2 as ANQGSEA. The CDR3 contains 17 residues. Germline trimming cut 6 bases from V and 9 bases from J; bases unmatched to any gene: 14. Written as DNA, the CDR3 is TGCAGCGTCCACGGGACTAGCGGGGGGGCAAGTTCCACTGAGCAGTTCTTC. It specifies CSVHGTSGGASSTEQFF.

Only one count was recorded for this clonotype. The CDR3 region has the DNA TGTGCCAGCAGCTCGCTAGCGATAGAGCAGTTCTTC. It codes for CASSSLAIEQFF. J is TRBJ2-1 and V is TRBV7-2, with D possibly being TRBD2 (6 bases). This CDR3 spans 12 amino acids. Germline values: CDR1 SGHTA, CDR2 FQGNSA. Trimming took off 4 bases at V and 10 bases at J, with 11 bases between the two ends.

The gene calls are TRBV4-1 and TRBJ1-1; TRBD1 might be the D (5 bases). Germline CDR1 and CDR2: MGHRA and YSYEKL. This CDR3 has 15 residues. The germline V and J ends were trimmed by 4 bases and 5 bases, with 17 bases remaining between them. This CDR3 is CASSRAGAENTEAFF. In nucleotides, the CDR3 is TGCGCCAGCAGCCGAGCTGGGGCAGAAAATACTGAAGCTTTCTTT.

The genes are TRBV20-1 and TRBJ2-7, with D uncertain. This CDR3 is built from 10 residues. Germline V gene sequence: CDR1 DFQATT, CDR2 SNEGSKA (reference sequence). The ends were cut back, 5 bases at V and 4 bases at J, with 6 bases in the middle. The CDR3, as DNA: TGCAGTGCTCAAGAATACGAGCAGTACTTC. Translating gives CSAQEYEQYF.

This chain links TRBV27 with TRBJ1-5; possible D gene TRBD1, 5 bases. V dropped 1 base and J dropped 6 bases, with 10 bases sitting between them. There are 14 residues in the CDR3. Germline-derived CDR1 and CDR2 are MNHEY and SMNVEV (reference sequence). CDR3 residues: CASSLFRGGQPQHF. The CDR3 coding sequence is TGTGCCAGCAGTTTATTTAGGGGTGGTCAGCCCCAGCATTTT.

This chain uses TRBV4-1 with TRBJ2-5; D is possibly TRBD1 or TRBD2 (5 bases each). Trimming removed 2 bases from V and 13 bases from J, with 14 bases in between. Germline lookup yields CDR1 MGHRA and CDR2 YSYEKL. The CDR3 loop spans 12 amino acids. CDR3 bases: TGCGCCAGCAGCCAACCCGGGACCCCTCCGTACTTC. It translates to CASSQPGTPPYF.

This chain links TRBV4-2 with TRBJ1-1; D not resolved. Germline CDR1 reads LGHNA; CDR2 reads YNFKEQ. The CDR3 is 16 residues long. The V and J ends lost 4 bases and 5 bases respectively, with 20 bases between them. CDR3 sequence: CASSPRIGLTGTEAFF. CDR3 DNA sequence: TGTGCCAGCAGCCCGCGGATTGGGTTGACCGGGACTGAAGCTTTCTTT.

The chain combines TRBV13 with TRBJ1-1; TRBD1 is a possible D gene (6 bases). This CDR3 region has 15 residues. CDR1 is PRHDT and CDR2 is FYEKMQ in the germline V gene (reference sequence). Trimming removed 3 bases from V and 0 bases from J, with 11 bases in between. CDR3 nucleotide sequence: TGTGCCAGCAGCTTCCAGGGGAAGATGAACACTGAAGCTTTCTTT. Residues: CASSFQGKMNTEAFF.

The chain links TRBV9 to TRBJ2-1, with D possibly TRBD1 on 5 matching bases. CDR1 and CDR2 (germline): SGDLS, YYNGEE. This CDR3 comprises 15 residues. With 0 bases removed from V and 4 bases from J, the gap between germline ends came to 11 bases. CDR3 sequence (DNA): TGTGCCAGCAGCGTAGAAGGGGTCAATTACAATGAGCAGTTCTTC. This gives the protein CASSVEGVNYNEQFF.

The chain couples TRBV28 to TRBJ2-7; no clear D. V was clipped by 6 bases and J by 3 bases, with 18 bases between them. The length of the CDR3 is 15 residues. In germline, CDR1 is MDHEN, CDR2 SYDVKM. The CDR3 coding sequence is TGTGCCAGCAGCGGATTGGCAGACCCAAACTACGAGCAGTACTTC. Translated, it gives CASSGLADPNYEQYF.

The V call is TRBV19, the J call TRBJ1-5; TRBD1 is a possible D gene (6 bases). Trimming cost V 5 bases and J 4 bases, with 12 bases left between them. Looked up from germline, CDR1 is LNHDA and CDR2 is SQIVND (reference sequence). The CDR3 has 14 residues. CDR3 nucleotide sequence: TGTGCCAGTAGTGCCGGGACACAGAATCAGCCCCAGCATTTT. This translates into CASSAGTQNQPQHF.

This clonotype has just one count. The chain carries TRBV4-1 and TRBJ1-2, with a weak D call TRBD1 (6 bases). V was trimmed by 0 bases and J by 3 bases, leaving 11 bases between them. The CDR3 has 15 amino acids. Looked up from germline, CDR1 is MGHRA and CDR2 is YSYEKL. CDR3 region: CASSQEGAGDYGYTF. The DNA of the CDR3 is TGCGCCAGCAGCCAAGAGGGGGCGGGGGACTATGGCTACACCTTC.

This clonotype was detected only once. The rearrangement links TRBV2 to TRBJ1-2; no clear D gene. The ends were cut back, 0 bases at V and 1 base at J, with 9 bases in the middle. Germline V gene sequence: CDR1 SNHLY, CDR2 FYNNEI. The CDR3 loop spans 15 amino acids. CDR3 residues: CASSEAFGVNYGYTF. DNA of the CDR3: TGTGCCAGCAGTGAAGCGTTTGGGGTTAACTATGGCTACACCTTC.

The chain links TRBV7-8 to TRBJ2-7, with D perhaps being TRBD1 or TRBD2 (6 bases each). The V and J ends lost 5 bases and 3 bases respectively, with 20 bases between them. In germline, CDR1 is SGHVS, CDR2 FQNEAQ. This CDR3 comprises 16 residues. CDR3 loop: CASSVNREEPHYEQYF. The CDR3 bases are TGTGCCAGCAGCGTGAACAGGGAGGAGCCTCACTACGAGCAGTACTTC.

V gene TRBV5-4 combines with J gene TRBJ2-5; 10 bases map to TRBD1. CDR1 is SGHNT and CDR2 is YYREEE in the germline V gene (reference sequence). This CDR3 is built from 16 residues. The junction had 10 bases not matched to a gene; V was cut back by 2 bases and J by 6 bases. The CDR3 nucleotides read TGTGCCAGCAGCTTCTCCGGGACAGGGGCTGAAAAGACCCAGTACTTC. As protein: CASSFSGTGAEKTQYF.

The V and J genes are TRBV5-6 and TRBJ1-2; maybe TRBD1 (5 bases). Trimming removed 0 bases at V and 6 bases at J, with 9 bases between. This CDR3 region has 13 residues. In germline, CDR1 is SGHDT, CDR2 YYEEEE. CDR3 protein: CASSLAGADGYTF. DNA of the CDR3: TGTGCCAGCAGCTTGGCCGGGGCGGATGGCTACACCTTC.

This chain connects TRBV29-1 to TRBJ2-7; D is unclear. Germline V gives CDR1 SQVTM, CDR2 ANQGSEA. V lost 5 bases and J lost 0, with 5 bases in between. There are 11 residues in the CDR3. CDR3 sequence reads: CSVYSSYEQYF. The CDR3 DNA reads as TGCAGCGTTTATAGCTCCTACGAGCAGTACTTC.

The rearrangement links TRBV7-9 to TRBJ1-1; the D is unclear. V was cut by 6 bases and J by 6 bases, with 11 bases left in between. The germline gives CDR1 SEHNR, CDR2 FQNEAQ (reference sequence). The CDR3 consists of 12 residues. The chain's CDR3 is CASRQGSPEAFF. In DNA, the CDR3 is TGTGCCAGCAGGCAAGGTAGCCCTGAAGCTTTCTTT.

The chain joins TRBV20-1 to TRBJ2-7; 10 nucleotides align to TRBD1. J was trimmed by 5 bases and V by 0 bases; bases with no gene match: 4. This CDR3 has 14 amino acids. Germline V gives CDR1 DFQATT, CDR2 SNEGSKA (reference sequence). CDR3 in amino acids: CSARDGTGANEQYF. The CDR3 nucleotides read TGCAGTGCTAGAGACGGGACAGGGGCCAACGAGCAGTACTTC.

This rearrangement joins TRBV29-1 to TRBJ2-1; possibly TRBD2 for D (6 bases). The length of the CDR3 is 13 residues. V was clipped by 2 bases and J by 9 bases, with 14 bases between them. Per the germline V gene, CDR1 is SQVTM and CDR2 is ANQGSEA. The CDR3 nucleotides read TGCAGCGTTGAAATTTCTGGGGGGAGTGAGCAGTTCTTC. Translation: CSVEISGGSEQFF.

The J gene is TRBJ2-7, the V gene TRBV5-6; tentatively, D is TRBD2 (6 bases). The V gene lost 4 bases and the J gene lost 3 bases, with 14 bases spanning the gap. The CDR3 has 14 amino acids. CDR1 and CDR2 (germline): SGHDT, YYEEEE. For the CDR3, the DNA is TGTGCCAGCAGCACGGGACTCAGGGTCTACGAGCAGTACTTC. Translating gives CASSTGLRVYEQYF.

The V call is TRBV20-1, the J call TRBJ1-3; D may be TRBD1 (5 bases). V lost 0 bases to trimming and J lost 2 bases, with 8 bases between them. The CDR3 contains 14 residues. CDR1 and CDR2 (germline): DFQATT, SNEGSKA (reference sequence). CDR3 bases: TGCAGTGCTAGAGATCAGGGTCCTGGAAACACCATATATTTT. This translates into CSARDQGPGNTIYF.

The V call is TRBV19, the J call TRBJ1-1, with D perhaps TRBD1 (5 bases). Germline lookup yields CDR1 LNHDA and CDR2 SQIVND (reference sequence). With 3 bases removed from V and 3 bases from J, the gap between germline ends came to 8 bases. The CDR3 loop spans 13 amino acids. CDR3 sequence reads: CASSIGGYTEAFF. CDR3 bases: TGTGCCAGTAGTATTGGGGGTTACACTGAAGCTTTCTTT.